This TCR beta chain is from a study of CD8 T cells in Susac syndrome. RNA, at about 0.5 to 1 ug, was reverse transcribed with random hexamers. TCRdb used MiXCR to reprocess the immunoSEQ multiplex PCR reads, holding one entry per CDR3 protein. Among some 130,000 distinct CDR3 sequences listed, approximately 95% were seen once. Per germline, CDR1 MNHEY and CDR2 SMNVEV (reference sequence). CDR3 length: 11 residues. The V gene lost 10 bases and the J gene lost 8 bases, with 14 bases spanning the gap. The receptor was isolated from a human donor with Susac syndrome. Specimen: CD8+ T cells from PBMCs. The rearrangement links TRBV27 to TRBJ1-2; D remains unclear. The CDR3 region is CATIGEGGYTF. Written as DNA, the CDR3 is TGTGCCACTATAGGAGAGGGAGGCTACACCTTC.